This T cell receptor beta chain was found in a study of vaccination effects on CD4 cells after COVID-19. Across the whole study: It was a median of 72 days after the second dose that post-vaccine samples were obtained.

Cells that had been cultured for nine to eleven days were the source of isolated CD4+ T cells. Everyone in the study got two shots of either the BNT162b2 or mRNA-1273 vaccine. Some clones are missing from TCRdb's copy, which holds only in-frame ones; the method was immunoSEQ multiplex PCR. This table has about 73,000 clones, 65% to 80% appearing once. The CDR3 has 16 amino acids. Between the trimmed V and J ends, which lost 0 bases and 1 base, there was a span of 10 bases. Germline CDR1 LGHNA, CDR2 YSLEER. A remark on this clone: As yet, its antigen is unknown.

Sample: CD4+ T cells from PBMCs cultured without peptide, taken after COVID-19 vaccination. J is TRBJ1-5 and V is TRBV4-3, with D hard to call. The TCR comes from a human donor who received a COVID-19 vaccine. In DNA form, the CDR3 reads TGCGCCAGCAGCCAAGAAGTTGCCGGGAGCAATCAGCCCCAGCATTTT. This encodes CASSQEVAGSNQPQHF.